This T cell receptor (beta chain) was sequenced in a study of control samples from healthy donors and cancer patients. Measured with immunoSEQ multiplex PCR; TCRdb has only the in-frame clones, and not every one. The data show 100,000 to 150,000 clones, roughly 84% seen once. This clonotype was obtained from a man in his late teens or twenties in good health. The sample comprised blood.

In nucleotides, the CDR3 is TGTGCCAGTAGTCAGCTGGACCTCAATGAGCAGTTCTTC. Translation: CASSQLDLNEQFF. The chain has TRBV19 and TRBJ2-1, with no clear D. Trimming took 5 bases from V and 6 from J, leaving 11 bases between them. CDR1 and CDR2 (germline): LNHDA, SQIVND (reference sequence). The CDR3 runs to 13 residues. Drawing the rest from reference TRBV19 and TRBJ2-1, the complete variable domain is DGGITQSPKYLFRKEGQNVTLSCEQNLNHDAMYWYRQDPGQGLRLIYYSQIVNDFQKGDIAEGYSVSREKKESFPLTVTSAQKNPTAFYLCASSQLDLNEQFFGPGTRLTVL.